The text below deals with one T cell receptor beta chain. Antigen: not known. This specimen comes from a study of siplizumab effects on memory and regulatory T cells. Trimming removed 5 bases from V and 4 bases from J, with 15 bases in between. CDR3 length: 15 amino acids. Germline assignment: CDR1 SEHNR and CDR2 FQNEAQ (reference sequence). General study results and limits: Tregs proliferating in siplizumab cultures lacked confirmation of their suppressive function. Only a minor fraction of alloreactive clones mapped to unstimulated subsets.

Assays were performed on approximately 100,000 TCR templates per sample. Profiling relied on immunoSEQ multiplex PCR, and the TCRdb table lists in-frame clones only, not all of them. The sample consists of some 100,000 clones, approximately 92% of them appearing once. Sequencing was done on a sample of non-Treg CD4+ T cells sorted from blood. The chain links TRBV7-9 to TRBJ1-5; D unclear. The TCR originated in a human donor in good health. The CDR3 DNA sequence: TGTGCCAGCAGCCGCGCGGGAGCGGATAATCAGCCCCAGCATTTT. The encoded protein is CASSRAGADNQPQHF.